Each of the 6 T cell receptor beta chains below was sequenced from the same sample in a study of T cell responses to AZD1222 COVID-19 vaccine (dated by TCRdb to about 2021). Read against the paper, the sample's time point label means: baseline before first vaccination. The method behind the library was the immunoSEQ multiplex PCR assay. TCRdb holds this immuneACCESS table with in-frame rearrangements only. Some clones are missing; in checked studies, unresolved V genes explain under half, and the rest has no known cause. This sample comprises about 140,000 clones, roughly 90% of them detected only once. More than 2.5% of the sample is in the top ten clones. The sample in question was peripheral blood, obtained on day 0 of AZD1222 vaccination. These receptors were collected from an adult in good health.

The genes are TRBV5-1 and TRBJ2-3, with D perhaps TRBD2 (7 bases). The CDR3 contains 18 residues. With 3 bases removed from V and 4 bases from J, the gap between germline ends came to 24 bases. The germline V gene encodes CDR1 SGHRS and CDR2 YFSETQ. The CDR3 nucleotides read TGCGCCAGCAGCTCACCACGGGGGGCTAGTACGGAAGCAGATACGCAGTATTTT. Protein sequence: CASSSPRGASTEADTQYF.

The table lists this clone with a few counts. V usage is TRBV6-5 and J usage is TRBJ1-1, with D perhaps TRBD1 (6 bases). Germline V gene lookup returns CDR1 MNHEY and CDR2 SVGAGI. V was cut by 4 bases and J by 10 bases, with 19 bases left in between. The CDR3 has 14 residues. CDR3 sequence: CASSSPDSSLPAFF. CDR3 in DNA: TGTGCCAGCAGTTCCCCGGACAGTTCTCTGCCAGCTTTCTTT.

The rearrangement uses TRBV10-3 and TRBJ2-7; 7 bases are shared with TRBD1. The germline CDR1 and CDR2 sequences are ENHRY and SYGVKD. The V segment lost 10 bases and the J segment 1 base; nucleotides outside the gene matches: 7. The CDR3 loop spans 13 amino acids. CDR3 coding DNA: TGTGCCACCGGACAGGTGAATTCCTACGAGCAGTACTTC. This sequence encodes CATGQVNSYEQYF.

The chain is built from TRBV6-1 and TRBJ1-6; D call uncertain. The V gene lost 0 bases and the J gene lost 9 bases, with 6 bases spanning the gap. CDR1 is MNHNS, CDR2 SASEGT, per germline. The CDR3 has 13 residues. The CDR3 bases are TGTGCCAGCAGTGAAGCAATCAGTTCACCCCTCCACTTT. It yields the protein CASSEAISSPLHF.

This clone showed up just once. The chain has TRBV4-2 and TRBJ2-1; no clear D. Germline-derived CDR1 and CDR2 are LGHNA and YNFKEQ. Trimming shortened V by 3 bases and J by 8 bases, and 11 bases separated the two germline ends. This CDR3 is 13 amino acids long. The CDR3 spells CASSHKFLYEQFF. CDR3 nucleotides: TGTGCCAGCAGCCATAAATTCCTATATGAGCAGTTCTTC.

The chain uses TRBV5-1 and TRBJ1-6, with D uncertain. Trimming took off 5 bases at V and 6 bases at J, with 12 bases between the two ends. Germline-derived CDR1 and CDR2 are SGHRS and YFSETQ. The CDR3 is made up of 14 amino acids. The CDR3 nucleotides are TGCGCCAGCAGATCGGACGGACTTAATTCACCCCTCCACTTT. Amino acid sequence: CASRSDGLNSPLHF.